The 20 T cell receptor beta chains in this list originate from one sample, sequenced in a study of T cell changes during pregnancy in multiple sclerosis. The table came from immunoSEQ multiplex PCR; TCRdb's copy has only in-frame clones and leaves some out. Of approximately 59,000 clones detected, about 94% appear once; the ten largest clones hold 0.35% to 0.45%. The sequencing used CD4+ T cells from peripheral blood mononuclear cells, collected before pregnancy. These receptors all stem from a female donor with multiple sclerosis, enrolled in a pregnancy study.

The chain uses TRBV6-5 and TRBJ1-3; tentative D call: TRBD1 (6 bases). Trimming pared 7 bases from V and 0 bases from J, leaving 10 bases between. The CDR3 contains 14 residues. Germline V CDR1 and CDR2: MNHEY, SVGAGI. The CDR3 DNA sequence: TGTGCCAGCAAACGAGGGGGCTCTGGAAACACCATATATTTT. Amino acid sequence: CASKRGGSGNTIYF.

Comment on this clone: Within the sample, other DNA sequences also encode this same CDR3. J is TRBJ1-2 and V is TRBV6-1; 10 bases match TRBD1. CDR1 MNHNS and CDR2 SASEGT come from the germline V gene. The junction had 7 bases not matched to a gene; V was cut back by 2 bases and J by 4 bases. The CDR3 has 16 amino acids. The CDR3 spells CASSESPGQGSYGYTF. For the CDR3, the DNA is TGTGCCAGCAGTGAATCGCCGGGACAGGGGTCCTATGGCTACACCTTC.

This clone has a single count. The chain couples TRBV6-6 to TRBJ2-3, with D perhaps TRBD2 (6 bases). The CDR3 sequence is 16 residues long. V lost 0 bases and J 0 bases, leaving 10 bases between the germline ends. CDR1 and CDR2 (germline): MNHNY, SVGAGI (reference sequence). The chain's CDR3 is CASSYSIGTSTDTQYF. The CDR3, as DNA: TGTGCCAGCAGTTACTCGATTGGGACTAGCACAGATACGCAGTATTTT.

This clone has only a few counts. The chain recombines TRBV9 with TRBJ2-7, with D tentatively TRBD2 (7 bases). The ends were cut back, 2 bases at V and 0 bases at J, with 12 bases in the middle. CDR1 is SGDLS and CDR2 is YYNGEE in the germline V gene. CDR3 length: 15 amino acids. The CDR3 loop is CASSVSGTHSYEQYF. DNA of the CDR3: TGTGCCAGCAGCGTCAGCGGGACACACTCCTACGAGCAGTACTTC. Drawing the rest from reference TRBV9 and TRBJ2-7, the complete variable domain is DSGVTQTPKHLITATGQRVTLRCSPRSGDLSVYWYQQSLDQGLQFLIQYYNGEERAKGNILERFSAQQFPDLHSELNLSSLELGDSALYFCASSVSGTHSYEQYFGPGTRLTVT.

The chain employs TRBV29-1 and TRBJ1-2; D gene unclear. With 4 bases removed from V and 4 bases from J, the gap between germline ends came to 13 bases. The CDR3 runs 13 residues. In germline, CDR1 is SQVTM, CDR2 ANQGSEA. CDR3 sequence (DNA): TGCAGCGTTGTGCTCGGAGGGTCCTATGGCTACACCTTC. Its translation is CSVVLGGSYGYTF. The whole variable domain, filled in from reference TRBV29-1 and TRBJ1-2, reads SAVISQKPSRDICQRGTSLTIQCQVDSQVTMMFWYRQQPGQSLTLIATANQGSEATYESGFVIDKFPISRPNLTFSTLTVSNMSPEDSSIYLCSVVLGGSYGYTFGSGTRLTVV.

V gene TRBV21-1 combines with J gene TRBJ2-2; TRBD2 reflects the table's D call only, with no check against the DNA. TRBV21-1 is deemed a pseudogene. The CDR3 sequence is 14 residues long. DNA of the CDR3: TGTGCCAGCAGTCGAGGGGCGGGAGTTGGGGAGCTGTTTTTT. Translation gives CASSRGAGVGELFF.

V is TRBV7-2 and J is TRBJ1-4, with D uncertain. The CDR3 loop spans 15 amino acids. Deletions cut 5 bases from V and 3 bases from J, with 13 bases between. The germline gives CDR1 SGHTA, CDR2 FQGNSA. The CDR3 here is CASSLTGSANEKLFF. The CDR3 DNA sequence: TGTGCCAGCAGCCTGACGGGGTCGGCTAATGAAAAACTGTTTTTT.

The chain uses TRBV28 and TRBJ1-2, with TRBD1 identical over 9 bases. Germline V gene data show CDR1 as MDHEN and CDR2 as SYDVKM. The CDR3 is 14 amino acids. Losses at the gene ends were 3 bases for V and 5 bases for J; bases not matched to a gene: 4. The DNA for the CDR3 is TGTGCCAGCAGTTTTGGGACAGGGAGTTATGGCTACACCTTC. Translated: CASSFGTGSYGYTF.

This rearrangement joins TRBV9 to TRBJ2-1, with 12 bases aligning to TRBD1. Looked up from germline, CDR1 is SGDLS and CDR2 is YYNGEE. With V trimmed by 2 bases and J by 7 bases, 7 bases remained unmatched. The CDR3 has 16 amino acids. CDR3 nucleotide sequence: TGTGCCAGCAGCGTCCGGGACAGGGGGCCAAGGAATGAGCAGTTCTTC. Translating gives CASSVRDRGPRNEQFF.

The chain is built from TRBV2 and TRBJ2-3; maybe TRBD2 (6 bases). V lost 5 bases to trimming and J lost 5 bases, with 14 bases between them. The CDR3 is 14 residues long. The germline gives CDR1 SNHLY, CDR2 FYNNEI. Here the CDR3 DNA reads TGTGCCAGCAGTCGGGGGAGTGGGGTAGATACGCAGTATTTT. Translating it yields CASSRGSGVDTQYF.

This chain connects TRBV18 to TRBJ2-3; 12 bases are a match to TRBD2. The V and J ends lost 2 bases and 0 bases, in that order; junction bases with no gene match: 0. The germline gives CDR1 KGHSH, CDR2 LQKENI. The CDR3 is 16 residues long. CDR3 protein: CASSPGTSGSTDTQYF. For the CDR3, the DNA is TGTGCCAGCTCACCAGGGACTAGCGGGAGCACAGATACGCAGTATTTT.

This clone was seen a single time. V and J are TRBV7-2 and TRBJ2-5, with D possibly TRBD1 on 6 matching bases. The CDR3 spans 15 residues. Trimming took off 2 bases at V and 6 bases at J, with 16 bases between the two ends. CDR1 is SGHTA, CDR2 FQGNSA, per germline. The DNA for the CDR3 is TGTGCCAGCAGCTTAAATAGGGGGAATGTAAAGACCCAGTACTTC. Translated: CASSLNRGNVKTQYF.

A single count supports this clone. The CDR3 sequence is CASSRLAIAGELFF. The CDR3 DNA sequence: TGTGCCAGCAGTCGACTAGCTATTGCTGGGGAGCTGTTTTTT. The chain combines TRBV11-2 with TRBJ2-2; TRBD2 agrees at 7 bases. The CDR3 covers 14 residues. Germline values: CDR1 SGHAT, CDR2 FQNNGV. V trimming: 6 bases; J trimming: 8 bases; junction bases outside the gene matches: 9.

The chain carries TRBV11-2 and TRBJ1-2; 9 nucleotides line up with TRBD1. The CDR3 is 16 amino acids. After removal of 2 bases from V and 7 bases from J, the junction contained 11 bases not matched to a gene. Looked up from germline, CDR1 is SGHAT and CDR2 is FQNNGV. This CDR3 is CASSLPRETGGFGYTF. As DNA, the CDR3 is TGTGCCAGCAGCTTACCCCGCGAGACAGGGGGTTTTGGCTACACCTTC. The full variable domain, completed using reference TRBV11-2 and TRBJ1-2, is EAGVAQSPRYKIIEKRQSVAFWCNPISGHATLYWYQQILGQGPKLLIQFQNNGVVDDSQLPKDRFSAERLKGVDSTLKIQPAKLEDSAVYLCASSLPRETGGFGYTFGSGTRLTVV.

The chain carries TRBV6-1 and TRBJ2-5; D is ambiguous. The CDR3 is 9 amino acids. CDR1 is MNHNS and CDR2 is SASEGT in the germline V gene. Trimming cost V 10 bases and J 5 bases, with 5 bases left between them. The CDR3 reads CATLETQYF. DNA for the CDR3: TGTGCCACCCTGGAGACCCAGTACTTC.

The chain couples TRBV7-2 to TRBJ1-1; no clear D gene. Trimming took off 1 base at V and 1 base at J, with 10 bases between the two ends. Germline V gene sequence: CDR1 SGHTA, CDR2 FQGNSA. This CDR3 is 15 amino acids long. The CDR3 DNA reads as TGTGCCAGCAGCTTAGGGCCGGGTAAGAACACTGAAGCTTTCTTT. This codes for CASSLGPGKNTEAFF.

This chain uses TRBV27 with TRBJ2-2; tentative D call: TRBD2 (6 bases). Germline V gives CDR1 MNHEY, CDR2 SMNVEV (reference sequence). V lost 6 bases and J lost 1, with 18 bases in between. The CDR3 totals 17 residues. DNA for the CDR3: TGTGCCAGCAGACTCCGCGGGACGGTCATGAACACCGGGGAGCTGTTTTTT. This codes for CASRLRGTVMNTGELFF.

V usage is TRBV9 and J usage is TRBJ2-4, with a weak D call TRBD1 (6 bases). The CDR3 extends over 16 amino acids. Germline V gives CDR1 SGDLS, CDR2 YYNGEE. V lost 3 bases, J lost 2 bases, and 15 bases lay in between. Here the CDR3 reads CASSETGFSSKNIQYF. The CDR3 DNA sequence: TGTGCCAGCAGCGAAACAGGGTTCTCTTCCAAAAACATTCAGTACTTC.

The CDR3 bases are TGCAGCGTTGAAGAGGGTAGCGGGAGGTCCTACAATGAGCAGTTCTTC. Translating gives CSVEEGSGRSYNEQFF. V is TRBV29-1 and J is TRBJ2-1, with 10 bases identical to TRBD2. J lost 1 base, V lost 0 bases, and 3 bases had no gene match. CDR3 size: 16 residues. Germline CDR1 is SQVTM and CDR2 is ANQGSEA.

This rearrangement joins TRBV7-9 to TRBJ1-1; 8 nucleotides align to TRBD1. From germline, CDR1 is SEHNR and CDR2 FQNEAQ (reference sequence). The length of the CDR3 is 19 residues. V shed 5 bases, J shed 1 base, and the junction held 18 bases outside the gene matches. In DNA, the CDR3 is TGTGCCAGCAGCCTCAAAATGACCCGGGACAGGTTTGGGAACACTGAAGCTTTCTTT. It yields the protein CASSLKMTRDRFGNTEAFF.